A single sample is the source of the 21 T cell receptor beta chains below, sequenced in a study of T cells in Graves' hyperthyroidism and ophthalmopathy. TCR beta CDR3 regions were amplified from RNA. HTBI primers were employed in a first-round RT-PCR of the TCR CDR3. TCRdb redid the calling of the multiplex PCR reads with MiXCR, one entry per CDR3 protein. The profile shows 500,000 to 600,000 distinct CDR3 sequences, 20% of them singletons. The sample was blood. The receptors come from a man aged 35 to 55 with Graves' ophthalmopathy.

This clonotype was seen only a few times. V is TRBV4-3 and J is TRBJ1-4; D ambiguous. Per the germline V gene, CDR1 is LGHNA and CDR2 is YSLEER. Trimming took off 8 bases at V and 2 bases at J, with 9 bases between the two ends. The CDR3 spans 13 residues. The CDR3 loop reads CASQDGTNEKLFF. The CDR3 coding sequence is TGCGCCAGCCAGGACGGTACTAATGAAAAACTGTTTTTT.

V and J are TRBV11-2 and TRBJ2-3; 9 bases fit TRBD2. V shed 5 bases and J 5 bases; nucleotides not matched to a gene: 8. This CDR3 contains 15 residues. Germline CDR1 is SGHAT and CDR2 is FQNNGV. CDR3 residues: CASSPLRAGGDTQYF. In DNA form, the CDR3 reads TGTGCCAGCAGCCCGTTGCGAGCGGGAGGAGATACGCAGTATTTT.

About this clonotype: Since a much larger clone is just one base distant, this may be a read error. In nucleotides, the CDR3 is TGTGCCAGCAGTACCATGGGGCTTGTGGATACGCAGTATTTT. It codes for CASSTMGLVDTQYF. The chain couples TRBV6-1 to TRBJ2-3, with D possibly being TRBD1 (5 bases). The CDR3 is 14 residues long. V was pared by 5 bases and J by 6 bases, with 15 bases between. From germline, CDR1 is MNHNS and CDR2 SASEGT.

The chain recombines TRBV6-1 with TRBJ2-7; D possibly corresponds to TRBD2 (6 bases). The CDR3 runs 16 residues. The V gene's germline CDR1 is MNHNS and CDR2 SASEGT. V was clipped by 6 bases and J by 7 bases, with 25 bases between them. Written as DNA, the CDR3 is TGTGCCAGCAGACCTGACGGGGACTCCCCTCGGGAGGAGCAGTACTTC. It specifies CASRPDGDSPREEQYF.

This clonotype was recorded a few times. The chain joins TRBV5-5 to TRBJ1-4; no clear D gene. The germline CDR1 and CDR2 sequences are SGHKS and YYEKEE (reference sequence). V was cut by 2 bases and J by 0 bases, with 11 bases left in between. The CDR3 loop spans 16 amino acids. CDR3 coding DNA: TGTGCCAGCAGCTTAGGGCACTTTGCAACTAATGAAAAACTGTTTTTT. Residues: CASSLGHFATNEKLFF.

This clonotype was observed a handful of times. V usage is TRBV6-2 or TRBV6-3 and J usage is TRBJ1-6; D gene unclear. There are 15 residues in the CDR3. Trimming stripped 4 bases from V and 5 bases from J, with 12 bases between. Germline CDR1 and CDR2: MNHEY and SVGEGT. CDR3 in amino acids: CASSLLDWDNSPLHF. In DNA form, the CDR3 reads TGTGCCAGCAGTTTGCTCGACTGGGATAATTCACCCCTCCACTTT.

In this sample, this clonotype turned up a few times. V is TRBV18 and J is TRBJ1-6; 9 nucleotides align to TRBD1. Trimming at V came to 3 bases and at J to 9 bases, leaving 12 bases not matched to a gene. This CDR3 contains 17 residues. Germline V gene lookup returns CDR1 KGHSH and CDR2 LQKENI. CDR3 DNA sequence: TGTGCCAGCTCACCTCAAGAGACAGGGGGATCGGGTTCACCCCTCCACTTT. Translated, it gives CASSPQETGGSGSPLHF. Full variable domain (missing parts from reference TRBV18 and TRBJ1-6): NAGVMQNPRHLVRRRGQEARLRCSPMKGHSHVYWYRQLPEEGLKFMVYLQKENIIDESGMPKERFSAEFPKEGPSILRIQQVVRGDSAAYFCASSPQETGGSGSPLHFGNGTRLTVT.

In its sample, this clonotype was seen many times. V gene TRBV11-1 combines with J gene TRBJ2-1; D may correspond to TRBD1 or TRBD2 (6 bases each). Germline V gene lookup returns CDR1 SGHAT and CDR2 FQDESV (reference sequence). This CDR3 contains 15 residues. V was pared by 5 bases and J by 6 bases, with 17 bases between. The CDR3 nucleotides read TGTGCCAGCAGCCCAGGGGCCCGGGACTCCAATGAGCAGTTCTTC. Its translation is CASSPGARDSNEQFF.

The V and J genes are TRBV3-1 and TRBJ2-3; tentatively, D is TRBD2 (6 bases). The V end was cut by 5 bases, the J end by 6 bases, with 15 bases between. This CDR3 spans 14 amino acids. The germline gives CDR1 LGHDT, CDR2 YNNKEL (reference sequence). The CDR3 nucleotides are TGTGCCAGCAGCTTAGCGGCTGAGGCGGATACGCAGTATTTT. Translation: CASSLAAEADTQYF.

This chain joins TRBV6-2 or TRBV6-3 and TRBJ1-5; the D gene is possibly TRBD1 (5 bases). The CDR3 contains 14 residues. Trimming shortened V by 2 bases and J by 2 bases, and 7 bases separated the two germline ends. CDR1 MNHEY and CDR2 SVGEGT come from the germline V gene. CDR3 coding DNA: TGTGCCAGCAGTTACCTACAGGGCAATCAGCCCCAGCATTTT. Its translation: CASSYLQGNQPQHF.

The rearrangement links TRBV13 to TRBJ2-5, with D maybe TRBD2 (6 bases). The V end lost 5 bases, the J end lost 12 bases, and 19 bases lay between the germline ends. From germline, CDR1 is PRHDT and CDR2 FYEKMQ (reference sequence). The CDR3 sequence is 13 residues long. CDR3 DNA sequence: TGTGCCAGCAGCACTTTGCTGGGGGGTGAAGAGTACTTC. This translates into CASSTLLGGEEYF.

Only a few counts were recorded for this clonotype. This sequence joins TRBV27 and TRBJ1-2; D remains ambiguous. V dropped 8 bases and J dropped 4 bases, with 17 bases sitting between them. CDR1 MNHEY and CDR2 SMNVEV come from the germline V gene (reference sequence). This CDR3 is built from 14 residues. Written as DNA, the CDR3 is TGTGCCAGCGGGCGGACTGATGATACCTATGGCTACACCTTC. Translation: CASGRTDDTYGYTF.

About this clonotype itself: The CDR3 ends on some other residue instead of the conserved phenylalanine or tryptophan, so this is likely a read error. The CDR3 is CASSLTGGNYGYTL. The CDR3 bases are TGCGCCAGCAGCTTGACAGGGGGCAACTATGGCTACACCCTC. V is TRBV5-1 and J is TRBJ1-2; 9 positions agree with TRBD1. The CDR3 has 14 amino acids. V lost 1 base, J lost 2 bases, and 0 bases stayed unmatched. Germline CDR1 is SGHRS and CDR2 is YFSETQ.

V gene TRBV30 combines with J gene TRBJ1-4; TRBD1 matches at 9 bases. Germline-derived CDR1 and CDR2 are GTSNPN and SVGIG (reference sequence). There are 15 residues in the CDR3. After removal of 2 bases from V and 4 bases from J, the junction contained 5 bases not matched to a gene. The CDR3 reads CAWSLGQGDNEKLFF. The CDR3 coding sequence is TGTGCCTGGAGTTTGGGACAGGGAGATAATGAAAAACTGTTTTTT.

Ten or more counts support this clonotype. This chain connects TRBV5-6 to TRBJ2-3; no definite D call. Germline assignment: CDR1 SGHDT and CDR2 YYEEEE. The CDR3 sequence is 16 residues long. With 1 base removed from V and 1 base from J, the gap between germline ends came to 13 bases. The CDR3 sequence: CASSLLRIDRTDTQYF. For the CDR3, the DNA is TGTGCCAGCAGCTTGCTCAGGATAGACCGCACAGATACGCAGTATTTT.

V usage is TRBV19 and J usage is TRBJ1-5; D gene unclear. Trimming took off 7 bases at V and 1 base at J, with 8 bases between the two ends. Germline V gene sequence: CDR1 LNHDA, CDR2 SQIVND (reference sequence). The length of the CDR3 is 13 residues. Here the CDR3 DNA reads TGTGCCAGTATCGGGCAGAGCAATCAGCCCCAGCATTTT. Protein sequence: CASIGQSNQPQHF.

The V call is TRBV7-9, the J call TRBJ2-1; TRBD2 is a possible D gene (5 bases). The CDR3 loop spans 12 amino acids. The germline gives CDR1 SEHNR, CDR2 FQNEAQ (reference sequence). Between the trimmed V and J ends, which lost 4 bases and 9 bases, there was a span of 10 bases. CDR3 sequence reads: CASSYPTSEQFF. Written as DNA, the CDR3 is TGTGCCAGCAGCTACCCCACTAGTGAGCAGTTCTTC.

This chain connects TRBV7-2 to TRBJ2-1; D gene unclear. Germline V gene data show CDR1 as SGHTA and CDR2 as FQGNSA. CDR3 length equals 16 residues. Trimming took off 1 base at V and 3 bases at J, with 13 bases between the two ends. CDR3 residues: CASSLDPLIYYNEQFF. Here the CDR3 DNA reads TGTGCCAGCAGCTTAGATCCCCTAATATACTACAATGAGCAGTTCTTC.

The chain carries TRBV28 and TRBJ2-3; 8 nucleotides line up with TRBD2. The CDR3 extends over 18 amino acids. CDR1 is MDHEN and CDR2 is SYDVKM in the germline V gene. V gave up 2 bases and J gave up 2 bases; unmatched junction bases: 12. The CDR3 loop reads CASSLPRLAGATTDTQYF. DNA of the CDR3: TGTGCCAGCAGTTTACCTAGGCTAGCGGGTGCCACCACAGATACGCAGTATTTT.

CDR3 residues: CASSALGTGKTQYF. The DNA for the CDR3 is TGTGCCAGCAGTGCCCTAGGGACAGGGAAGACCCAGTACTTC. This chain connects TRBV27 to TRBJ2-5; 9 bases are shared with TRBD1. V lost 5 bases to trimming and J lost 6 bases; unmatched junction nucleotides: 7. This CDR3 has 14 amino acids. Per germline, CDR1 MNHEY and CDR2 SMNVEV (reference sequence).

The CDR3 DNA sequence: TGCGCCAGCAGCCCCGGGACCTGGGCCGGGGAGCTGTTTTTT. This encodes CASSPGTWAGELFF. The chain couples TRBV5-1 to TRBJ2-2; the D gene could be TRBD1 or TRBD2 (5 bases each). V shed 4 bases and J shed 6 bases, with 13 bases lying between them. Germline assignment: CDR1 SGHRS and CDR2 YFSETQ. CDR3 length: 14 amino acids.